This T cell receptor (beta chain) was sequenced during a study of cytomegalovirus exposure and HLA in healthy donors. Findings and caveats of the study: V- and J-gene trimming in TCR beta was tied to a missense DCLRE1C variant by an analysis performed later.

CDR3 size: 16 residues. Trimming removed 1 base from V and 5 bases from J; junction bases left unmatched: 6. Germline V gives CDR1 LNHDA, CDR2 SQIVND (reference sequence). In regard to this clone: Antigen unknown.

Primers included in the PCR were 60 Vbeta and 13 Jbeta primers. Generated by immunoSEQ multiplex PCR, the TCRdb table keeps only in-frame clones and is missing some. This table holds 97,000 or so clones, around 77% found once. The specimen sequenced was PBMCs. The chain carries TRBV19 and TRBJ2-2; 8 positions match TRBD2. The clonotype was recovered from a male donor in good health and CMV-seropositive. This CDR3 reads CASSIGERGYTGELFF. The CDR3 DNA reads TGTGCCAGTAGTATAGGCGAGCGGGGGTATACCGGGGAGCTGTTTTTT. The complete variable domain, with remaining parts taken from reference TRBV19 and TRBJ2-2, reads DGGITQSPKYLFRKEGQNVTLSCEQNLNHDAMYWYRQDPGQGLRLIYYSQIVNDFQKGDIAEGYSVSREKKESFPLTVTSAQKNPTAFYLCASSIGERGYTGELFFGEGSRLTVL.